What follows is one TCR beta chain and its context. This sample was included in a study of neoadjuvant anti-PD-1 for oral cavity cancer. Study in general: Patients without progression received a fourth nivolumab dose around day 43, then surgical resection on days 50-56.

V was clipped by 5 bases and J by 4 bases, with 9 bases between them. CDR3 size: 11 residues. The germline gives CDR1 GTSNPN, CDR2 SVGIG (reference sequence). Survey sequencing of tumors mostly used 4 to 5.5 ug DNA, two replicates. Measured with immunoSEQ multiplex PCR; TCRdb has only the in-frame clones, and not every one. Of some 13,000 clones listed, around two thirds are singletons. V usage is TRBV30 and J usage is TRBJ2-7, with D unclear. The TCR originated in a person aged 35-79 years with oral cavity squamous cell carcinoma. The donor label of this sample is uncertain. The specimen was tumor tissue, collected before nivolumab (anti-PD-1) treatment. DNA of the CDR3: TGTGCCTGGCAACTTGATTACGAGCAGTACTTC. It specifies CAWQLDYEQYF.